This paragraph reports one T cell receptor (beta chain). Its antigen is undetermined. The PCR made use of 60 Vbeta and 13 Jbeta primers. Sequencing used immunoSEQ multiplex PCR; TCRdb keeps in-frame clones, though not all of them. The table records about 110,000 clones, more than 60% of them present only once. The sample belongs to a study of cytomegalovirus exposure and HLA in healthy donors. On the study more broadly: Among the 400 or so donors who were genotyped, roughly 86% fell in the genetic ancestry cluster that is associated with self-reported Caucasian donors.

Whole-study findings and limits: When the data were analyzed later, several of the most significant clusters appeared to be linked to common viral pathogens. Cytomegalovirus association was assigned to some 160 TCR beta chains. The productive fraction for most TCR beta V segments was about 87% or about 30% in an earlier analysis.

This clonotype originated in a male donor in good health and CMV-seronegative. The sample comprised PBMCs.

The CDR3 bases are TGCGCCAGCAGCACCTCCCAGGGAAGGGAGACCCAGTACTTC. It translates to CASSTSQGRETQYF. This sequence joins TRBV4-3 and TRBJ2-5; D might be TRBD1 (5 bases). Germline assignment: CDR1 LGHNA and CDR2 YSLEER. The CDR3 extends over 14 amino acids. The ends were cut back, 5 bases at V and 5 bases at J, with 15 bases in the middle.